Below are 9 T cell receptor beta chains sequenced from a single sample in a study of T cell responses to AZD1222 COVID-19 vaccine. Clones were read by immunoSEQ multiplex PCR, and TCRdb kept only the in-frame ones, dropping some. The repertoire includes some 150,000 clones, around 90% of them detected once, and around 4.5% sits in the top ten. The material sequenced was peripheral blood, taken 28 days after the second dose of the MenACWY control vaccine. The source is an adult who received the MenACWY meningococcal vaccine as a control.

The V and J genes are TRBV28 and TRBJ1-4; D is unclear. V was cut by 3 bases and J by 5 bases, with 10 bases left in between. From germline, CDR1 is MDHEN and CDR2 SYDVKM. The CDR3 totals 14 residues. CDR3 coding DNA: TGTGCCAGCAGTTTTGGACGTGCCAATGAAAAACTGTTTTTT. Amino acids: CASSFGRANEKLFF. Looking up the rest from reference TRBV28 and TRBJ1-4 gives the full variable domain: DVKVTQSSRYLVKRTGEKVFLECVQDMDHENMFWYRQDPGLGLRLIYFSYDVKMKEKGDIPEGYSVSREKKERFSLILESASTNQTSMYLCASSFGRANEKLFFGSGTQLSVL.

The genes are TRBV24-1 and TRBJ2-3; 7 bases fit TRBD1. CDR3 length equals 13 residues. With 4 bases clipped from V and 6 bases from J, the junction kept 3 bases outside the gene matches. CDR1 and CDR2 from the germline V gene are KGHDR and SFDVKD. The CDR3 region is CATSDRGWDTQYF. The CDR3 DNA follows: TGTGCCACCAGTGACAGGGGGTGGGATACGCAGTATTTT.

This sequence joins TRBV7-8 and TRBJ1-3; D remains ambiguous. The CDR3 runs 18 residues. V was clipped by 5 bases and J by 0 bases, with 20 bases between them. Germline assignment: CDR1 SGHVS and CDR2 FQNEAQ. The CDR3 DNA is TGTGCCAGCAGCCGCCTTGAGGTTCGGACCTACTCTGGAAACACCATATATTTT. Its protein is CASSRLEVRTYSGNTIYF.

This sequence joins TRBV30 and TRBJ2-7, with 13 bases aligning to TRBD2. This CDR3 has 14 amino acids. V was clipped by 4 bases and J by 3 bases; unmatched bases: 3. Germline CDR1 and CDR2: GTSNPN and SVGIG (reference sequence). CDR3 residues: CAWTRLAGGYEQYF. In DNA form, the CDR3 reads TGTGCCTGGACCAGACTAGCGGGGGGCTACGAGCAGTACTTC.

The V gene is TRBV28, the J gene TRBJ1-1, with no clear D. The V and J ends lost 2 bases and 2 bases respectively, with 3 bases between them. This CDR3 is built from 12 residues. Germline lookup yields CDR1 MDHEN and CDR2 SYDVKM. The CDR3 nucleotides read TGTGCCAGCAGTTTAGCCAACACTGAAGCTTTCTTT. It translates to CASSLANTEAFF.

As DNA, the CDR3 is TGTGCCAGCAGTTTACCGATACACCAGGTAAACTATGGCTACACCTTC. Translating gives CASSLPIHQVNYGYTF. The rearrangement uses TRBV27 and TRBJ1-2; the D is unclear. The V and J ends lost 2 bases and 2 bases respectively, with 15 bases between them. CDR1 and CDR2 (germline): MNHEY, SMNVEV (reference sequence). This CDR3 contains 16 residues.

The chain employs TRBV10-3 and TRBJ1-2, with 9 positions matching TRBD1. V was pared by 8 bases and J by 6 bases, with 7 bases of the junction left unmatched. Germline-derived CDR1 and CDR2 are ENHRY and SYGVKD. This CDR3 is 13 amino acids long. CDR3 residues: CAIYGQGRNGYTF. CDR3 nucleotides: TGTGCCATCTACGGACAGGGGAGGAATGGCTACACCTTC.

This clone showed up just once. The V and J genes are TRBV7-9 and TRBJ1-1; D remains ambiguous. Germline loops: CDR1 SEHNR, CDR2 FQNEAQ (reference sequence). The CDR3 covers 13 residues. Trimming took 3 bases from V and 5 from J, leaving 10 bases between them. The CDR3 nucleotides are TGTGCCAGCAGCTTTTGGGGTTCAACTGAAGCTTTCTTT. Its protein is CASSFWGSTEAFF.

The chain links TRBV30 to TRBJ1-1; D gene unclear. This CDR3 region has 11 residues. The germline CDR1 and CDR2 sequences are GTSNPN and SVGIG (reference sequence). Deletions cut 3 bases from V and 12 bases from J, with 14 bases between. In nucleotides, the CDR3 is TGTGCCTGGAGCCATGTCAGTAAACCTTTCTTT. Its translation is CAWSHVSKPFF.